This TCR beta chain was recovered during a study of CD8+ T cells in alopecia areata. At the level of the study: Treated patients received oral tofacitinib, 5 to 10 mg twice daily. Dosing with tofacitinib proceeded for 6 to 18 months, followed by 6 months off drug. Study-level points and caveats: Shared TCR sequences were less clear between patients than in mice, possibly partly from HLA diversity. Clonality in lesional scalp, especially alopecia totalis/universalis, exceeded that of normal scalp.

A note on this clone: Its target is unknown. One junction end disagrees with the germline gene, perhaps due to a read error.

CDR3 length equals 13 residues. CDR1 and CDR2 (germline): MGHRA, YSYEKL. Following extraction, RNA underwent reverse transcription to cDNA, which served as the sequencing template. Libraries were prepared by immunoSEQ multiplex PCR; TCRdb keeps only in-frame clonotypes and omits some of them. The sample holds some 130,000 clones, around 60% seen once. The sequence was obtained from a human donor with alopecia areata. Here the sequenced sample was CD4+ T cells sorted from blood, taken at week 0. The chain links TRBV4-1 to TRBJ1-5; the D is unclear. CDR3 in DNA: TGCGCCAGCAGTCAAGTAGTAAGTCAGCCCCAGCATTTT. As protein: CASSQVVSQPQHF.